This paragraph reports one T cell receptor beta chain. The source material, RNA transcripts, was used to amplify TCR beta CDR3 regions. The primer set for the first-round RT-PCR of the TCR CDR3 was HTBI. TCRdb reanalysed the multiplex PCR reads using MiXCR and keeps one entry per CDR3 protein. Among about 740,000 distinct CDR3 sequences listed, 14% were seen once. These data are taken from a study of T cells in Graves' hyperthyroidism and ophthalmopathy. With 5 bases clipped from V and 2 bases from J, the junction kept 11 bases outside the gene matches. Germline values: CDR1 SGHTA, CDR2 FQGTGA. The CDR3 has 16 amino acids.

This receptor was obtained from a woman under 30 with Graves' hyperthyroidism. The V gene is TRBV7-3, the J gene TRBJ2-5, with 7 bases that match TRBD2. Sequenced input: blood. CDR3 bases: TGTGCCAGCAGCGAGACTAGCCCCCAGGAACAAGAGACCCAGTACTTC. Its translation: CASSETSPQEQETQYF.